This TCR beta chain was captured by sequencing in a study of low-dose radiotherapy and immunotherapy resistance in tumors. Turning to the study itself: Patients of Cohort 1 had 0.5 Gy fractions every 2 weeks, which summed to 6.5 Gy. Intravenous cyclophosphamide 200 mg/m2 was given every two weeks, one day before radiation and immunotherapy.

Regarding time point: after trial treatment. Noted treatment: LDRT plus nivolumab, ipilimumab, low-dose cyclophosphamide and aspirin (RACIN trial). Patients eligible had advanced solid tumors without tumor-infiltrating lymphocytes. CDR3 length: 17 residues. Germline CDR1 is SGHAT and CDR2 is FQNNGV. V was clipped by 0 bases and J by 5 bases, with 19 bases between them. This clonotype was detected ten times or more. Priming of first-strand cDNA relied on TRAV- and TRBV-specific primers (covering alpha and beta chains). The PCR that amplified TCRs ran for around 22 cycles, relying on a constant-region primer and a V-primer adapter. mRNA, once isolated, was amplified by in vitro transcription. TCRdb fed the reads into MiXCR, producing one record per CDR3 protein. The sample holds tens of thousands of distinct CDR3 sequences; about a sixth are singletons and the top ten take less than 1.5%.

V gene TRBV11-2 combines with J gene TRBJ1-1; TRBD1 might be the D (5 bases). The TCR sequence derives from a male donor with prostate cancer. This specimen was PBMCs, taken after low-dose radiotherapy plus immunotherapy. The CDR3 protein is CASSLDSALGTRTEAFF. CDR3 nucleotides: TGTGCCAGCAGCTTAGACTCCGCCCTAGGGACCCGAACTGAAGCTTTCTTT.